These 8 T cell receptor beta chains share one sample of origin, sequenced in a study of T cell clonality in common variable immunodeficiency. Some clones are missing from TCRdb's copy, which holds only in-frame ones; the method was immunoSEQ multiplex PCR. This record lists tens of thousands of clones, none seen once only, and the top ten clones contain roughly 3.4%. Sequencing was carried out using peripheral blood mononuclear cells. The receptor set was obtained from a person aged 18-70 years in good health.

This clone has at least ten counts. The read terminates 3 residues ahead of where the CDR3 ends, so the germline J gene completes it. This chain connects TRBV7-8 to TRBJ2-1; 16 nucleotides agree with TRBD2. Germline V gene lookup returns CDR1 SGHVS and CDR2 FQNEAQ. V lost 4 bases and J lost 6; bases outside the gene matches: 6. The CDR3 is 17 amino acids. CDR3 protein: CASSSLGLAGGGNEQFF. The CDR3 bases that were read are TGTGCCAGCAGCTCCCTGGGACTAGCGGGAGGGGGCAATGAG.

At least ten counts were recorded for this clone. The read finishes 3 residues shy of the CDR3 end, and the germline J gene is used to complete it. V usage is TRBV2 and J usage is TRBJ1-1, with D possibly being TRBD1 (6 bases). Germline-derived CDR1 and CDR2 are SNHLY and FYNNEI. The CDR3 contains 12 residues. Between the trimmed V and J ends, which lost 7 bases and 3 bases, there was a span of 9 bases. The covered CDR3 bases are TGTGCCAGCATACAGGGCCACACTGAA. It translates to CASIQGHTE. The complete CDR3 reads CASIQGHTEAFF. Drawing the rest from reference TRBV2 and TRBJ1-1, the complete variable domain is EPEVTQTPSHQVTQMGQEVILRCVPISNHLYFYWYRQILGQKVEFLVSFYNNEISEKSEIFDDQFSVERPDGSNFTLKIRSTKLEDSAMYFCASIQGHTEAFFGQGTRLTVV.

In this sample, this clone turned up many times. The sequenced fragment ends 3 residues before the CDR3 boundary, so the rest is inferred from the germline J gene. J is TRBJ2-7 and V is TRBV19, with 9 bases matching TRBD2. Germline V gene sequence: CDR1 LNHDA, CDR2 SQIVND (reference sequence). The CDR3 consists of 16 residues. V shed 3 bases and J 0 bases; nucleotides not matched to a gene: 6. The part of the CDR3 DNA that was read is TGTGCCAGTAGTATCGTTAGCGGGGGCAGCTCCTACGAG. Its protein is CASSIVSGGSSYE. The full CDR3 sequence reads CASSIVSGGSSYEQYF.

In its sample, this clone was seen many times. The DNA read from the CDR3 is TGTGCCACCGGACAGGCTCCCACAGATACG. It specifies CATGQAPTDT. The CDR3, in full, reads CATGQAPTDTQYF. The gene calls are TRBV7-2 and TRBJ2-3, with 7 bases that match TRBD1. The read ends 3 residues early relative to the CDR3; the germline J gene fills the gap. From germline, CDR1 is SGHTA and CDR2 FQGNSA. There are 13 residues in the CDR3. V was clipped by 10 bases and J by 2 bases; unmatched bases: 6. The whole variable domain, remainder taken from reference TRBV7-2 and TRBJ2-3, is GAGVSQSPSNKVTEKGKDVELRCDPISGHTALYWYRQSLGQGLEFLIYFQGNSAPDKSGLPSDRFSAERTGGSVSTLTIQRTQQEDSAVYLCATGQAPTDTQYFGPGTRLTVL.

Turning to this clone: The read ends 3 residues shy of where the CDR3 ends; the end is completed using the germline J gene. The rearrangement uses TRBV19 and TRBJ1-2, with TRBD1 as a possible D gene (6 bases). The CDR3 contains 13 residues. Germline V gene sequence: CDR1 LNHDA, CDR2 SQIVND (reference sequence). Incomplete CDR3 DNA: TGTGCCAGTAGTATGGACAGCTCCTACGAC. Its translation is CASSMDSSYD. The whole CDR3 region reads CASSMDSSYDYTF.

In its sample, this clone was seen a few times. The covered CDR3 bases are TGTGCCAGCAGTGAGAGGCAGGGGGATCAGCCC. Translating it yields CASSERQGDQP. The entire CDR3 sequence reads CASSERQGDQPQHF. This chain joins TRBV6-1 and TRBJ1-5; 7 positions match TRBD1. The read ends 3 residues early relative to the CDR3; the germline J gene fills the gap. This CDR3 region has 14 residues. With 3 bases clipped from V and 5 bases from J, the junction kept 4 bases outside the gene matches. Germline V lookup: CDR1 MNHNS, CDR2 SASEGT.

About this clone itself: The read halts 3 residues ahead of the CDR3 end, with the missing end drawn from the germline J gene. This rearrangement joins TRBV30 to TRBJ2-2, with 14 bases aligning to TRBD2. Per germline, CDR1 GTSNPN and CDR2 SVGIG (reference sequence). There are 18 residues in the CDR3. Incomplete CDR3 DNA: TGTGCCTGGAGTGGACTAGCGGGAGGGCCCTCTGGGGCCAACGTG. This sequence encodes CAWSGLAGGPSGANV. The whole CDR3 sequence is CAWSGLAGGPSGANVLFF.

Many counts were recorded for this clone. The CDR3 is cut off 3 residues early in the read; its end comes from the germline J gene. The chain couples TRBV5-4 to TRBJ2-1; TRBD2 matches at 7 bases. Germline values: CDR1 SGHNT, CDR2 YYREEE (reference sequence). V shed 2 bases, J shed 0 bases, and the junction held 2 bases outside the gene matches. The length of the CDR3 is 15 residues. The CDR3 loop reads CASSLAGSSYNEQFF. The CDR3 bases that were read are TGTGCCAGCAGCTTAGCGGGGTCCTCCTACAATGAG.